This is a list of T cell receptor beta chains from one sample in a study of blood T cells in healthy people across ages. TCRdb re-derived calls from the 5' RACE reads in MiXCR, one entry per CDR3 protein. This table has about 640,000 distinct CDR3 sequences, about 54% appearing once. Sequencing input: blood. Source of these receptors: a man between 60 and 70 years old in good health. Each CDR3 is given with its conserved first and last residue. A D gene is named only where the DNA matches it firmly.

J	D	V	CDR3
TRBJ2-1	-	TRBV12-3/TRBV12-4	CASSRGAFGNEQFF
TRBJ2-3	-	TRBV28	CASSLQVFGDTQYF
TRBJ2-1	TRBD2	TRBV20-1	CSASGTSGSNEQFF
TRBJ2-5	TRBD2	TRBV20-1	CSAYGLAGGQETQYF
TRBJ2-1	-	TRBV7-9	CASSLAGVGNNEQFF
TRBJ2-1	-	TRBV21-1	CASSKANSAANRGEQFF
TRBJ2-7	TRBD2	TRBV4-2	CASSQNGGGDGTYEQYF
TRBJ1-1	TRBD1	TRBV20-1	CSARDPQGATEAFF
TRBJ2-3	-	TRBV6-1	CASSTAPGVLAPLTETQYF
TRBJ2-3	TRBD1	TRBV11-2	CASSPGPGGLDTQYF
TRBJ2-5	-	TRBV20-1	CSARDQGQTQYF
TRBJ1-6	-	TRBV4-2	CASSQEMFINSPLHF
TRBJ2-1	-	TRBV4-1	CASSRTRGGLSNEQFF
TRBJ2-1	TRBD1	TRBV7-9	CASSSHGRTGYYNEQFF
TRBJ2-5	-	TRBV6-6	CASSDRREETQYF
TRBJ1-2	-	TRBV13	CASSLGEGLGAGYTF
TRBJ2-2	-	TRBV7-9	CASSLQGQNTGELFF
TRBJ1-6	-	TRBV2	CASSDRARGSPLHF
TRBJ2-3	-	TRBV20-1	CSATGQTDTQYF
TRBJ1-2	TRBD1	TRBV11-2	CASSPLDRGRDGFTF
TRBJ2-3	-	TRBV10-3	CANAPTIDRTSDTQYF
TRBJ2-3	TRBD2	TRBV5-6	CASSRTSGGAPTQYF
TRBJ1-2	TRBD1	TRBV12-3/TRBV12-4	CASSPDRDRGYTF
TRBJ2-1	TRBD2	TRBV3-1	CASRIAGVQFF
TRBJ1-5	TRBD1	TRBV20-1	CSAREADRGNYGNQPQHF
TRBJ2-3	TRBD2	TRBV7-2	CASSLMYSGGASTDTQYF
TRBJ1-2	TRBD1	TRBV10-2	CASSVLGQGTYGYTF
-	-	TRBV9	CASSVGQAGGETQYF
TRBJ2-1	TRBD2	TRBV20-1	CSARRLAGKWEQFF
TRBJ1-2	TRBD1	TRBV20-1	CSARGGTGGYYGYTF
TRBJ1-4	-	TRBV4-1	CASSQLRGEQEKLFF
-	-	TRBV6-6	CASSFLRPAAYEQYF
TRBJ2-5	TRBD1	TRBV12-3/TRBV12-4	CASRIGTGQETQYF
-	TRBD1	TRBV20-1	CSAYRQGETQYF
TRBJ2-5	-	TRBV13	CASSFELDSQETQYF
TRBJ1-2	-	TRBV25-1	CASRGTARSGYTF
TRBJ1-3	-	TRBV12-3/TRBV12-4	CASRAPGGGNTIYF
TRBJ1-3	-	TRBV9	CASSVAAGLPYSGNTIYF
TRBJ2-2	-	TRBV5-8	CASSLAVSSNTGELFF
TRBJ2-2	TRBD1	TRBV2	CASSLFTGAVGELFF
TRBJ2-3	-	TRBV20-1	CSARGAANVGTDTQYF
TRBJ2-3	-	TRBV29-1	CSVPTGTSTDTQYF
TRBJ2-2	-	TRBV3-1	CASSQGGLNTGELFF
TRBJ2-7	TRBD2	TRBV20-1	CSAAPGLARESSYEQYF
TRBJ1-1	-	TRBV20-1	CSAPVSGAGLEAFF
TRBJ1-6	-	TRBV10-3	CAISDRSSYNSPLHF
TRBJ1-1	TRBD1	TRBV25-1	CASSQPGGLNTEAFF
TRBJ2-5	TRBD2	TRBV4-2	CASSPRLAGEQETQYF
TRBJ1-1	-	TRBV6-5	CASSYSIPGAPNTEAFF